This TCR beta chain was captured in a study of blood T cells in healthy people across ages (dated by TCRdb to the mid-2010s). About the study as a whole: In model experiments, template switching captured about one uniquely barcoded TCR beta cDNA molecule for every two T cells. Using the same blood draw, the study looked at two additional independent replicas of 1 million unique cDNA reads for two donors, one aged 18 to 29 and the other aged 80 or older. Donors of different ages were randomly distributed across sequencing lanes to avoid experimental bias. The donors were divided into four age groups: young (average roughly 15 years), middle-aged (about 41), aged (roughly 60) and long-lived (around 87). To track age-related changes in TCR beta repertoire diversity, the study relied on deep sequencing normalized with unique cDNA molecular identifiers. What the research found in general, with its limitations: Total diversity estimates from one million sequenced T cells were considered lower bounds and underestimates. Observed TCR beta diversity per million T cells fell roughly linearly with age, and a significant reduction was already apparent by age around 40. Compared with the aged group, the long-lived group had more naive CD4+ T cells, fewer expanded clones and increased TCR diversity, suggesting age selection. The percentage of naive T cells measured by flow cytometry correlated strongly with observed TCR beta diversity. Bulk unsorted PBMC profiling prevented conclusive comparison of naive and antigen-experienced compartments. Because donor CMV infection status was unknown, age-related changes in expanded clonotypes were potentially confounded.

The method was 5' RACE. The reads were generated on an Illumina HiSeq 2500. A second PCR of roughly 7 to 11 cycles was performed with a sample-barcoded 5' primer and a J-beta primer mix. A template-switch 5' adaptor carrying 12 random nucleotides introduced a unique molecular identifier onto each TCR beta cDNA molecule. At least 3 million CDR3-containing paired-end reads were obtained from each sample. First-strand cDNA synthesis was performed from all RNA using the Mint cDNA synthesis kit, with priming by a TRBC-specific oligonucleotide. All cDNA was treated with uracil-DNA glycosylase and then went through a first 18-cycle PCR with the universal primers M1SS and BC2_uni_R. The authors processed their data as follows. Normalization of each sample was performed by random selection of 1 million high-quality reads, each carrying a distinct molecular identifier. Instead of being binned into consensus sequences, reads that shared molecular identifiers were thrown out. MiTCR, set to a Q25 quality threshold and the strictest error-elimination algorithm, was used for CDR3 identification, clonotype clustering and error correction. Lower-bound total TCR beta diversity was estimated with a nonparametric unseen species model using Euler transformation. TCRdb reran the public reads through fastp at Q25 and MiXCR, keeping productive beta chains. Entries are consolidated by CDR3 protein sequence, retaining the most common genes and DNA. The authors' filters were not applied to this entry. This sample holds 700,000 or so distinct CDR3 sequences; roughly 41% were observed only once. The ten largest clones add up to around 30% of the sample.

The CDR3, cysteine through phenylalanine, is 15 amino acids long. The entry retains the CDR3 DNA only, 45 bases that are in frame from base 1. Looking up the germline V gene yields CDR1 MNHEY and CDR2 SVGEGT. The donors were 40 or so Caucasian individuals from Russia, aged roughly 6 to 90 years, who were systemically healthy. Each donor gave around 9.8 milliliters of peripheral blood, collected into EDTA-treated Vacutainer tubes. Ficoll-Paque density-gradient centrifugation was used to isolate PBMCs, with at least 7 million obtained per sample. Total RNA, at least 6 micrograms per sample, was extracted from PBMCs with Trizol reagent. For every donor, flow cytometry on a PBMC aliquot measured the percentage of naive CD45RAhigh/CD27high T cells. As concerns this clonotype: Its antigen specificity is not known. Within one base of it there is no much larger clone, and no base qualities were kept.

This TCR came from an elderly man in good health. Sequenced material: blood. The V gene is TRBV6-2 or TRBV6-3 and the J gene is TRBJ2-1; the D gene lacks a confident call. The J call may be wrong; the DNA end is better matched by TRBJ2-7. The CDR3 reads CASSYLAVSYNEQYF. In nucleotide form, the sequence is TGTGCCAGCAGTTACCTTGCAGTCTCCTACAATGAGCAGTACTTC.